This T cell receptor (beta chain) was identified in a study of monozygotic twins with inflammatory bowel disease (dated by TCRdb to about 2019). For context, the study as a whole: A total of roughly 28 monozygotic twin pairs were included in the full study, comprising nine German pairs (four IBD-concordant, five IBD-discordant) and 19 IBD-discordant Danish pairs. The search for disease-associated traits relied mainly on comparing IBD patients with their genetically identical healthy co-twins within discordant pairs. Each individual had, on average, about 151 000 unique TCRalpha sequences and 181 000 unique TCRbeta sequences available for analysis. What the authors observed across the whole study: Differing immunosuppressive treatments among patients may have added background noise and inter-individual variability to the repertoires. No difference in repertoire similarity was observed between concordant and discordant twins, possibly owing to limited statistical power. IBD patients shared fewer clonotypes with other individuals than healthy twins did, most markedly in patients showing signs of disease activity. The analysis was unable to tell different T cell subtypes apart. The results gave no support for a single strong signal or clonotype linked to IBD. IBD patients had lower TCRbeta repertoire diversity, measured by the inverse Simpson index, than their healthy co-twins.

A remark on this clonotype: What this receptor recognizes is not known.

The method behind the library was 5' RACE. The input for every TCR library was roughly 3,300 ng of total RNA. For each sample, cDNA synthesis was carried out in eight separate reactions using SMARTScribe reverse transcriptase. During cDNA synthesis, unique molecular identifiers containing a 6-nucleotide sample barcode were introduced by template switching. TCRalpha and TCRbeta cDNA was amplified in two nested PCRs of roughly 17 and 9 cycles, and bead purification was carried out after each PCR. Before amplification, the cDNA was both treated with uracil DNA-glycosylase and purified with the QIAquick PCR purification kit. The second PCR added Illumina TruSeq-compatible adapters along with sample-specific barcodes. Library quality and concentration were assessed using TapeStation and Qubit, and about 5 ng of each library was pooled. Pooled libraries were sequenced on an Illumina HiSeq2500 single-index Rapid Run with 2 x 100 bp reads and custom sequencing primers. Turning to the authors' computational methods: MiGEC version 1.2.6 was used for UMI-based consensus assembly, which corrected PCR and sequencing errors. MiXCR version 2.1.1 was used for V(D)J alignment, clonotype assembly and CDR3 extraction. To normalise gene usage, clonotype sharing and MAIT/NKT TCR abundance, the top 1000, 10 000 and 20 000 clonotypes in each sample were analysed. After downsampling to 27 000 UMIs, diversity was calculated as the inverse Simpson index using the vegan R package. Paired Mann-Whitney U tests were applied to discordant twin pairs, and Benjamini-Hochberg correction was used for multiple testing. TCRdb reprocessed the sequencing reads and holds a single record per CDR3 protein sequence, with no DNA. The V and J calls and clone size are TCRdb's, not the authors'. The data table for this sample lists approximately 400,000 distinct CDR3 sequences. The ten largest clonotypes hold under 3% of the sample.

A roughly 2.7 ml peripheral blood sample was drawn into PAXgene tubes per donor and stored at -80°C. Total RNA was isolated from whole blood with the PAXgene blood miRNA kit on an automated QIAcube, without T cell sorting. Deep TCRalpha and TCRbeta repertoire profiling with unique molecular barcoding was performed on peripheral blood of monozygotic twin pairs concordant or discordant for inflammatory bowel disease. Smoking habits were recorded for all twin pairs, with individuals classified as current, former or never smokers. The clonotype originates from a human donor with ulcerative colitis or Crohn's disease, or a healthy co-twin of an affected twin (not recorded which). Sequenced sample: blood.

The CDR3 protein: CASSFSGVNQPQHF. The chain couples TRBV7-2 to TRBJ1-5; TCRdb designates TRBD1, a call that cannot be tested without DNA. The germline V gene sets CDR1 to SGHTA and CDR2 to FQGNSA. The CDR3, cysteine through phenylalanine, is 14 amino acids long. The DNA sequence is not available.